This TCR beta chain was retrieved from a study of blood T cell repertoires in COVID-19. Sequenced by immunoSEQ multiplex PCR; TCRdb stores in-frame clones only, minus some. The sample comprises under 300,000 clones, roughly four fifths of which are singletons, and approximately 9% rests with the top ten. Looked up from germline, CDR1 is MNHNY and CDR2 is SVGAGI (reference sequence). With 0 bases removed from V and 6 bases from J, the gap between germline ends came to 6 bases. This CDR3 has 14 amino acids. The TCR sequence derives from a woman aged 45-65 years who had recovered from COVID-19. The sample consisted of peripheral blood. The chain carries TRBV6-6 and TRBJ1-6; tentatively, D is TRBD1 (5 bases). CDR3 residues: CASSYSQGNSPLHF. As DNA, the CDR3 is TGTGCCAGCAGTTACTCCCAGGGTAATTCACCCCTCCACTTT.